The clone carrying this T cell receptor (beta chain) was seen a handful of times. As yet, its antigen is unknown. The data are from a study of T-cell memory formation after mild COVID-19. Findings of the study overall: Cross-reactive memory apparently joined, as some responding clones appeared in pre-infection memory.

Germline loops: CDR1 SGHDT, CDR2 YYEEEE. The CDR3 runs to 14 residues. The ends lost 5 bases at V and 6 bases at J; junction bases unmatched: 8. cDNA libraries for TCR alpha and TCR beta, carrying sample barcodes and UMIs, came from 5'RACE with constant-segment primers. TCRdb itself ran the 5' RACE reads through MiXCR, one entry per CDR3 protein. The sample yields 500,000 to 550,000 distinct CDR3 sequences, approximately 20% seen once. This TCR derives from an adult woman who had mild COVID-19 (a few samples of this study predate the infection). Cell type and time point are not known. The J gene is TRBJ2-1, the V gene TRBV5-6, with TRBD1 matching 7 bases. Input material: PBMCs or a T cell subset sorted from them (not recorded which). CDR3 nucleotides: TGTGCCAGCAGTCTAGGGACAGTCTTCAATGAGCAGTTCTTC. Translating gives CASSLGTVFNEQFF. Full variable domain (remainder filled in from reference TRBV5-6 and TRBJ2-1): DAGVTQSPTHLIKTRGQQVTLRCSPKSGHDTVSWYQQALGQGPQFIFQYYEEEERQRGNFPDRFSGHQFPNYSSELNVNALLLGDSALYLCASSLGTVFNEQFFGPGTRLTVL.